Below, 9 T cell receptor beta chains from the same sample are listed, as sequenced in a study of shared clonotypes between healthy human individuals. CD45RO negativity and positive selection for CCR7 defined naive CD8 cells, a population that excluded terminally differentiated effector memory CD45RA+ cells. Produced via immunoSEQ multiplex PCR; TCRdb's table is partial and in-frame only. The sample shows about 2 million clones, approximately 94% of them seen only once. Specimen: naive CD8+ T cells sorted from blood. The source of these receptors is a man aged 18-30 years in good health.

The CDR3 here is CASSLAPGTGGYEQYF. CDR3 bases: TGTGCCAGCAGCTTAGCCCCCGGGACAGGGGGCTACGAGCAGTACTTC. The chain joins TRBV7-8 to TRBJ2-7; 11 bases map to TRBD1. This CDR3 has 16 residues. The J segment lost 3 bases and the V segment lost 0 bases, leaving 4 bases of the junction unmatched. Germline V gene data show CDR1 as SGHVS and CDR2 as FQNEAQ.

This clone was detected only once. The CDR3 nucleotides read TGCGCCAGCAGCCAAGATAGAGGGACAGGGGGGGCGAGCGGCTACACCTTC. The encoded protein is CASSQDRGTGGASGYTF. This chain uses TRBV4-3 with TRBJ1-2; 11 bases align to TRBD1. Germline-derived CDR1 and CDR2 are LGHNA and YSLEER. The CDR3 extends over 17 amino acids. V lost 0 bases and J lost 8; bases outside the gene matches: 11.

V usage is TRBV29-1 and J usage is TRBJ2-7, with 8 bases that match TRBD2. Germline CDR1 SQVTM, CDR2 ANQGSEA. The CDR3 totals 14 residues. The J segment lost 0 bases and the V segment lost 4 bases, leaving 5 bases of the junction unmatched. This CDR3 is CSVVKLAGSYEQYF. As DNA, the CDR3 is TGCAGCGTTGTAAAGCTAGCGGGCTCCTACGAGCAGTACTTC.

The CDR3 spells CASTGGHGYTF. In DNA, the CDR3 is TGTGCCAGCACGGGGGGGCATGGCTACACCTTC. This chain links TRBV7-9 with TRBJ1-2, with D perhaps matching TRBD1 (6 bases). Trimming left V 7 bases short and J 6 bases short, with 9 bases between. The CDR3 is 11 amino acids. Germline V gives CDR1 SEHNR, CDR2 FQNEAQ (reference sequence). Looking up the rest from reference TRBV7-9 and TRBJ1-2 gives the full variable domain: DTGVSQNPRHKITKRGQNVTFRCDPISEHNRLYWYRQTLGQGPEFLTYFQNEAQLEKSRLLSDRFSAERPKGSFSTLEIQRTEQGDSAMYLCASTGGHGYTFGSGTRLTVV.

V usage is TRBV7-2 and J usage is TRBJ1-1; D uncertain. The ends were cut back, 6 bases at V and 6 bases at J, with 14 bases in the middle. Per the germline V gene, CDR1 is SGHTA and CDR2 is FQGNSA. The CDR3 has 13 residues. The chain's CDR3 is CASSLVVSSEAFF. For the CDR3, the DNA is TGTGCCAGCAGTTTGGTCGTGTCGTCTGAAGCTTTCTTT.

This clone was detected once. One end of the junction is discordant with germline, which a read error may explain. V is TRBV7-7 and J is TRBJ1-1; D uncertain. The germline gives CDR1 SSHAT, CDR2 FNYEAQ (reference sequence). The CDR3 length is 13 residues. The chain's CDR3 is CASSSELNTEAFF. Here the CDR3 DNA reads TGTGCTAGCAGCTCGGAACTGAACACTGAAGCTTTCTTT.

This chain connects TRBV25-1 to TRBJ2-7, with D possibly being TRBD1 or TRBD2 (6 bases each). This CDR3 is built from 14 residues. Trimming took 5 bases from V and 5 from J, leaving 16 bases between them. Germline-derived CDR1 and CDR2 are MGHDK and SYGVNS. The CDR3: CASSWGALIDEQYF. The DNA of the CDR3 is TGTGCCAGCAGTTGGGGGGCGCTGATCGACGAGCAGTACTTC.

The chain uses TRBV4-1 and TRBJ2-1; the match to TRBD2 covers 7 bases. The V and J ends lost 6 bases and 4 bases, in that order; junction bases with no gene match: 9. Germline CDR1 is MGHRA and CDR2 is YSYEKL. The CDR3 sequence is 15 residues long. The CDR3 DNA reads as TGCGCCAGCAGTTACGGCCGGGACTATTACAATGAGCAGTTCTTC. Its translation: CASSYGRDYYNEQFF.

This chain links TRBV2 with TRBJ1-2; TRBD1 matches 7 bases. The CDR3 extends over 14 amino acids. Per the germline V gene, CDR1 is SNHLY and CDR2 is FYNNEI. V gave up 1 base and J gave up 6 bases; unmatched junction bases: 5. The CDR3 DNA is TGTGCCAGCAGTGAAGACCACAGGGGAGATGGCTACACCTTC. This codes for CASSEDHRGDGYTF.